The clone carrying this T cell receptor beta chain was counted only a few times. The antigen remains undetermined. The CDR3 loop spans 12 amino acids. Germline lookup yields CDR1 SQVTM and CDR2 ANQGSEA. V lost 3 bases and J 6 bases, leaving 11 bases between the germline ends. This specimen belongs to a study of cytotoxic CD8 clonotypes in ibrutinib-treated CLL. The intended depth for sequencing was 1 in 200,000 to 1 in 1 million T cells. The assay was immunoSEQ multiplex PCR, and TCRdb's table has in-frame clones only and misses some. The sample carries around 76,000 clones, roughly 83% recorded once. Points from the study as a whole: The study found baseline clonality above age-matched healthy donors, tracking circulating CD8+ T-cell counts.

The source is a human donor with chronic lymphocytic leukemia. The rearrangement joins TRBV29-1 to TRBJ2-5, with a possible D match to TRBD1 (5 bases). Specimen: PBMCs, collected after 24 months of ibrutinib treatment. CDR3 sequence (DNA): TGCAGCGTTGATTGGGGCGTACAGACCCAGTACTTC. Translating it yields CSVDWGVQTQYF. Together with reference TRBV29-1 and TRBJ2-5, the CDR3 gives the full variable domain: SAVISQKPSRDICQRGTSLTIQCQVDSQVTMMFWYRQQPGQSLTLIATANQGSEATYESGFVIDKFPISRPNLTFSTLTVSNMSPEDSSIYLCSVDWGVQTQYFGPGTRLLVL.